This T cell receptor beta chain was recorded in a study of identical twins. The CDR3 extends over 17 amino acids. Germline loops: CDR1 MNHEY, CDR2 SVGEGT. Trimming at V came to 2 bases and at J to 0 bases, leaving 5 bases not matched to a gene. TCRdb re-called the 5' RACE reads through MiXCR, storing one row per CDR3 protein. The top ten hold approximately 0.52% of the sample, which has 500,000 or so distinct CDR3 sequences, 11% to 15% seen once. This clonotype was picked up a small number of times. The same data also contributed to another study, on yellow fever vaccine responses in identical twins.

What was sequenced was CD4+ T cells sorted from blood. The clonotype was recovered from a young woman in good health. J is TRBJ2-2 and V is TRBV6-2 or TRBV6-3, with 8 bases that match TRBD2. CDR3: CASSYGASGPNTGELFF. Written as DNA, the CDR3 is TGTGCCAGCAGTTACGGGGCTAGCGGGCCGAACACCGGGGAGCTGTTTTTT.